This TCR beta chain was sequenced in a study of blood T cell repertoires in COVID-19. Libraries were prepared by immunoSEQ multiplex PCR; TCRdb keeps only in-frame clonotypes and omits some of them. The sample consists of some 70,000 clones, roughly 84% of them appearing once. The germline CDR1 and CDR2 sequences are SEHNR and FQNEAQ (reference sequence). Trimming removed 2 bases from V and 5 bases from J, with 12 bases in between. CDR3 length: 14 residues. This clone was seen only a few times. The sequencing input was peripheral blood. The sequence derives from a woman aged 45 to 65 with acute or convalescent COVID-19. The V gene is TRBV7-9, the J gene TRBJ1-1; tentative D call: TRBD1 (5 bases). CDR3 sequence reads: CASSLNQGETEAFF. The CDR3 DNA follows: TGTGCCAGCAGCTTAAACCAAGGGGAAACTGAAGCTTTCTTT. The variable domain in full, with the rest retrieved from reference TRBV7-9 and TRBJ1-1, is DTGVSQNPRHKITKRGQNVTFRCDPISEHNRLYWYRQTLGQGPEFLTYFQNEAQLEKSRLLSDRFSAERPKGSFSTLEIQRTEQGDSAMYLCASSLNQGETEAFFGQGTRLTVV.